One sample yielded the 14 T cell receptor beta chains listed below, sequenced in a study of shared clonotypes between healthy human individuals. Using immunoSEQ multiplex PCR, the repertoire was profiled, and TCRdb retains in-frame clones only, with some absent. The sample holds 2.5 million or so clones, 85% to 95% seen once. Sequencing input: naive CD4+ T cells sorted from blood. Subset specified: CD45RA+ positively selected. These receptors were collected from a man aged 18 to 30 in good health.

The rearrangement uses TRBV18 and TRBJ2-2; TRBD2 might be the D (6 bases). Trimming stripped 6 bases from V and 1 base from J, with 18 bases between. This CDR3 is built from 17 residues. Germline-derived CDR1 and CDR2 are KGHSH and LQKENI. The DNA for the CDR3 is TGTGCCAGCTCGCACATTACGGCGGGACTGAACACCGGGGAGCTGTTTTTT. Its protein is CASSHITAGLNTGELFF. Looking up the rest from reference TRBV18 and TRBJ2-2 gives the full variable domain: NAGVMQNPRHLVRRRGQEARLRCSPMKGHSHVYWYRQLPEEGLKFMVYLQKENIIDESGMPKERFSAEFPKEGPSILRIQQVVRGDSAAYFCASSHITAGLNTGELFFGEGSRLTVL.

The V gene is TRBV9, the J gene TRBJ2-1, with a weak D call TRBD2 (6 bases). This CDR3 region has 12 residues. Trimming took 4 bases from V and 10 from J, leaving 12 bases between them. Germline V gene sequence: CDR1 SGDLS, CDR2 YYNGEE. DNA for the CDR3: TGTGCCAGCAGCCGAGCTAGCGACGAGCAGTTCTTC. It specifies CASSRASDEQFF.

The chain links TRBV19 to TRBJ2-7; D remains unclear. CDR1 and CDR2 from the germline V gene are LNHDA and SQIVND (reference sequence). Trimming stripped 3 bases from V and 2 bases from J, with 14 bases between. This CDR3 comprises 15 residues. As DNA, the CDR3 is TGTGCCAGTAGTATTAGGCACGTTGGGACCTACGAGCAGTACTTC. Translating it yields CASSIRHVGTYEQYF.

The chain links TRBV7-2 to TRBJ2-5; D perhaps matches TRBD1 (5 bases). V was trimmed by 4 bases and J by 4 bases, leaving 16 bases between them. This CDR3 spans 15 amino acids. In germline, CDR1 is SGHTA, CDR2 FQGNSA. CDR3 sequence: CASSYLIQGIETQYF. Written as DNA, the CDR3 is TGTGCCAGCAGCTACTTAATCCAGGGAATAGAGACCCAGTACTTC.

Regarding this clone: Other DNA sequences in this specimen translate into the identical CDR3. The chain combines TRBV30 with TRBJ1-1; D call uncertain. This CDR3 is 12 amino acids long. The germline V gene encodes CDR1 GTSNPN and CDR2 SVGIG (reference sequence). V shed 3 bases and J shed 1 base, with 6 bases lying between them. The CDR3 loop is CAWRSENTEAFF. DNA for the CDR3: TGTGCCTGGAGGTCGGAGAACACTGAAGCTTTCTTT.

V usage is TRBV9 and J usage is TRBJ2-7, with D perhaps matching TRBD1 or TRBD2 (5 bases each). V shed 4 bases and J shed 6 bases, with 20 bases lying between them. The CDR3 covers 15 residues. Germline V gene sequence: CDR1 SGDLS, CDR2 YYNGEE. The CDR3: CASSLGDQPRGEQYF. CDR3 DNA sequence: TGTGCCAGCAGCCTCGGGGACCAACCGAGGGGCGAGCAGTACTTC. The full variable domain, its missing parts supplied by reference TRBV9 and TRBJ2-7, is DSGVTQTPKHLITATGQRVTLRCSPRSGDLSVYWYQQSLDQGLQFLIQYYNGEERAKGNILERFSAQQFPDLHSELNLSSLELGDSALYFCASSLGDQPRGEQYFGPGTRLTVT.

V usage is TRBV5-1 and J usage is TRBJ1-5; tentatively, D is TRBD1 (5 bases). V was trimmed by 5 bases and J by 2 bases, leaving 8 bases between them. The CDR3 spans 13 residues. The germline gives CDR1 SGHRS, CDR2 YFSETQ. The CDR3 is CASRGDGNQPQHF. The CDR3 coding sequence is TGCGCCAGCAGGGGGGACGGCAATCAGCCCCAGCATTTT.

About this clone itself: The same CDR3 can be traced to other DNA sequences in this sample. The genes are TRBV9 and TRBJ2-5; D unclear. The ends were cut back, 0 bases at V and 2 bases at J, with 8 bases in the middle. The CDR3 covers 14 residues. Germline CDR1 is SGDLS and CDR2 is YYNGEE. Here the CDR3 DNA reads TGTGCCAGCAGCGTAGGTAACTTACAAGAGACCCAGTACTTC. The encoded protein is CASSVGNLQETQYF.

The CDR3 protein is CASSPSRDAGANVLTF. The CDR3 nucleotides are TGTGCCAGCAGCCCATCCCGGGATGCCGGGGCCAACGTCCTGACTTTC. The chain links TRBV7-3 to TRBJ2-6; perhaps TRBD2 as D (5 bases). The germline gives CDR1 SGHTA, CDR2 FQGTGA. The CDR3 totals 16 residues. V lost 5 bases and J 4 bases, leaving 15 bases between the germline ends.

This chain links TRBV11-2 with TRBJ2-4; D gene ambiguous. The CDR3 contains 15 residues. The V gene's germline CDR1 is SGHAT and CDR2 FQNNGV. Trimming took 4 bases from V and 0 from J, leaving 10 bases between them. The CDR3: CASSSNLLAKNIQYF. As DNA, the CDR3 is TGTGCCAGCAGCTCCAACCTGCTAGCCAAAAACATTCAGTACTTC.

The rearrangement links TRBV14 to TRBJ2-2; no firm D call. The germline V and J ends were trimmed by 4 bases and 7 bases, with 7 bases remaining between them. The CDR3 has 12 residues. CDR1 is SGHDN and CDR2 is FVKESK in the germline V gene. CDR3 sequence (DNA): TGTGCCAGCAGCCTCGGCATCGGGGAGCTGTTTTTT. It is translated as CASSLGIGELFF. Drawing the rest from reference TRBV14 and TRBJ2-2, the complete variable domain is EAGVTQFPSHSVIEKGQTVTLRCDPISGHDNLYWYRRVMGKEIKFLLHFVKESKQDESGMPNNRFLAERTGGTYSTLKVQPAELEDSGVYFCASSLGIGELFFGEGSRLTVL.

V gene TRBV2 combines with J gene TRBJ1-6; D may be TRBD1 (6 bases). Germline V gene data show CDR1 as SNHLY and CDR2 as FYNNEI. With 7 bases removed from V and 5 bases from J, the gap between germline ends came to 15 bases. There are 15 residues in the CDR3. DNA of the CDR3: TGTGCCAGCAAGCCTCGCTCAGGGGATAATTCACCCCTCCACTTT. It codes for CASKPRSGDNSPLHF.

Only a few counts were recorded for this clone. The chain carries TRBV5-4 and TRBJ1-1; possible D gene TRBD1, 5 bases. Trimming cost V 6 bases and J 3 bases, with 15 bases left between them. This CDR3 contains 14 residues. Germline V lookup: CDR1 SGHNT, CDR2 YYREEE (reference sequence). CDR3 residues: CASTVQGRDTEAFF. In nucleotides, the CDR3 is TGTGCCAGCACCGTTCAGGGAAGGGACACTGAAGCTTTCTTT.

The genes are TRBV7-9 and TRBJ1-5, with unresolved D. In germline, CDR1 is SEHNR, CDR2 FQNEAQ (reference sequence). V was clipped by 4 bases and J by 1 base, with 8 bases between them. CDR3 length: 14 residues. CDR3 DNA: TGTGCCAGCAGCTCACACAGCAGCAATCAGCCCCAGCATTTT. This codes for CASSSHSSNQPQHF.